This is a list of T cell receptor beta chains from one sample in a study of blood T cell repertoires in COVID-19. The protocol was immunoSEQ multiplex PCR, while the TCRdb copy is restricted to in-frame clones and leaves out a portion. The sample has around 260,000 clones; about 85% are singletons. The sample was peripheral blood. The receptors were sampled from a man aged 55 to 70 who had recovered from COVID-19. Both conserved end residues are part of each CDR3. Each record gives: V gene, D gene, J gene, clone size, CDR3 protein, CDR3 DNA. A D gene is named only where the DNA matches it firmly. Size is stated for part of the rows, as once, few or many counts, or as a class when the clone is expanded.

v_call: TRBV5-1; d_call: -; j_call: TRBJ2-3; clone_size: -; cdr3_aa: CASSASHITDTQYF; cdr3_nt: TGCGCCAGCAGCGCAAGTCACATCACAGATACGCAGTATTTT
v_call: TRBV5-6; d_call: -; j_call: TRBJ1-2; clone_size: once; cdr3_aa: CASSYEQKTDYVGGYTF; cdr3_nt: TGTGCCAGCAGCTACGAACAAAAGACAGATTATGTGGGTGGCTACACCTTC
v_call: TRBV10-3; d_call: TRBD1; j_call: TRBJ1-5; clone_size: -; cdr3_aa: CAIDRDRAHQPQHF; cdr3_nt: TGTGCCATCGACCGGGACAGGGCCCATCAGCCCCAGCATTTT
v_call: TRBV5-4; d_call: -; j_call: TRBJ1-1; clone_size: -; cdr3_aa: CASSLFSNMNTEAFF; cdr3_nt: TGTGCCAGCAGCTTGTTCTCCAACATGAACACTGAAGCTTTCTTT
v_call: TRBV5-6; d_call: TRBD1; j_call: TRBJ1-1; clone_size: -; cdr3_aa: CASIRTGQGLRGNTEAFF; cdr3_nt: TGTGCCAGCATCAGGACGGGACAGGGGCTCCGTGGGAACACTGAAGCTTTCTTT
v_call: TRBV2; d_call: -; j_call: TRBJ2-1; clone_size: -; cdr3_aa: CASSEYGRGKDEQFF; cdr3_nt: TGTGCCAGCAGTGAATATGGCAGGGGTAAAGATGAGCAGTTCTTC
v_call: TRBV9; d_call: TRBD1; j_call: TRBJ2-1; clone_size: once; cdr3_aa: CASSGTGGASSYNEQFF; cdr3_nt: TGTGCCAGCAGCGGGACAGGGGGAGCCTCGTCCTACAATGAGCAGTTCTTC
v_call: TRBV6-2/TRBV6-3; d_call: -; j_call: TRBJ2-7; clone_size: -; cdr3_aa: CASSPARESSYEQYF; cdr3_nt: TGTGCCAGCAGCCCCGCGAGGGAGAGCTCCTACGAGCAGTACTTC
v_call: TRBV9; d_call: TRBD1; j_call: TRBJ1-1; clone_size: -; cdr3_aa: CASSVVGAGGNTEAFF; cdr3_nt: TGTGCCAGCAGCGTAGTAGGGGCAGGGGGGAACACTGAAGCTTTCTTT
v_call: TRBV28; d_call: -; j_call: TRBJ1-1; clone_size: few; cdr3_aa: CASSLIQGNTEAFF; cdr3_nt: TGTGCCAGCAGTTTGATTCAGGGGAACACTGAAGCTTTCTTT
v_call: TRBV11-2; d_call: -; j_call: TRBJ1-2; clone_size: -; cdr3_aa: CASSLAAGGGYTF; cdr3_nt: TGTGCCAGCAGCTTAGCGGCAGGTGGTGGCTACACCTTC
v_call: TRBV2; d_call: -; j_call: TRBJ1-1; clone_size: -; cdr3_aa: CASSEARSGTEAFF; cdr3_nt: TGTGCCAGCAGTGAAGCGAGGTCGGGTACTGAAGCTTTCTTT
v_call: TRBV19; d_call: -; j_call: TRBJ2-4; clone_size: -; cdr3_aa: CASSLGRGTGKNIQYF; cdr3_nt: TGTGCCAGTTCCCTGGGGCGGGGGACAGGAAAAAACATTCAGTACTTC
v_call: TRBV27; d_call: TRBD1; j_call: TRBJ1-6; clone_size: -; cdr3_aa: CASSFTGGGNSPLHF; cdr3_nt: TGTGCCAGCAGTTTCACAGGGGGGGGGAATTCACCCCTCCACTTT
v_call: TRBV9; d_call: -; j_call: TRBJ2-7; clone_size: -; cdr3_aa: CASSVAGLNYEQYF; cdr3_nt: TGTGCCAGCAGCGTAGCTGGCCTCAACTACGAGCAGTACTTC
v_call: TRBV5-5; d_call: -; j_call: TRBJ2-1; clone_size: -; cdr3_aa: CASSWDIGEQFF; cdr3_nt: TGTGCCAGCAGCTGGGACATTGGGGAGCAGTTCTTC
v_call: TRBV19; d_call: TRBD2; j_call: TRBJ2-1; clone_size: -; cdr3_aa: CASTQPAGGSYNEQFF; cdr3_nt: TGTGCCAGTACCCAACCCGCGGGGGGGTCCTACAATGAGCAGTTCTTC
v_call: TRBV9; d_call: -; j_call: TRBJ2-3; clone_size: -; cdr3_aa: CASSVEGLRADTQYF; cdr3_nt: TGTGCCAGCAGCGTAGAAGGGCTCAGGGCAGATACGCAGTATTTT
v_call: TRBV30; d_call: -; j_call: TRBJ1-2; clone_size: -; cdr3_aa: CAWISSRVDYGYTF; cdr3_nt: TGTGCCTGGATATCAAGCAGGGTCGACTATGGCTACACCTTC
v_call: TRBV13; d_call: TRBD2; j_call: TRBJ2-5; clone_size: -; cdr3_aa: CASSLPGGGEETQYF; cdr3_nt: TGTGCCAGCAGCTTACCCGGCGGGGGGGAAGAGACCCAGTACTTC
v_call: TRBV9; d_call: TRBD2; j_call: TRBJ2-7; clone_size: once; cdr3_aa: CASSVVAGGTYEQYF; cdr3_nt: TGTGCCAGCAGCGTCGTAGCGGGGGGAACATACGAGCAGTACTTC
v_call: TRBV5-5; d_call: -; j_call: TRBJ1-2; clone_size: -; cdr3_aa: CASSPGVGYGYTF; cdr3_nt: TGTGCCAGCAGCCCAGGGGTCGGCTATGGCTACACCTTC
v_call: TRBV3-1/TRBV3-2; d_call: TRBD2; j_call: TRBJ2-3; clone_size: -; cdr3_aa: CASSQEVPSGGALSSTDTQYF; cdr3_nt: TGTGCCAGCAGCCAAGAAGTCCCTAGCGGGGGGGCTCTTTCAAGCACAGATACGCAGTATTTT
v_call: TRBV6-1; d_call: -; j_call: TRBJ2-3; clone_size: -; cdr3_aa: CASSELSYTQYF; cdr3_nt: TGTGCCAGCAGTGAACTATCGTATACGCAGTATTTT
v_call: TRBV10-2; d_call: -; j_call: TRBJ2-3; clone_size: -; cdr3_aa: CASSEWGVGSTDTQYF; cdr3_nt: TGCGCCAGCAGTGAGTGGGGGGTGGGGAGCACAGATACGCAGTATTTT
v_call: TRBV10-3; d_call: -; j_call: TRBJ2-3; clone_size: -; cdr3_aa: CAISEGLDTTDTQYF; cdr3_nt: TGTGCCATCAGTGAAGGATTGGACACTACAGATACGCAGTATTTT
v_call: TRBV2; d_call: -; j_call: TRBJ1-3; clone_size: -; cdr3_aa: CASSVKAASSGNTIYF; cdr3_nt: TGTGCCAGCAGTGTCAAGGCAGCGAGCTCTGGAAACACCATATATTTT
v_call: TRBV30; d_call: -; j_call: TRBJ2-5; clone_size: once; cdr3_aa: CAWSLARETQYF; cdr3_nt: TGTGCCTGGAGTCTAGCACGAGAGACCCAGTACTTC
v_call: TRBV5-1; d_call: -; j_call: TRBJ2-3; clone_size: -; cdr3_aa: CASSSRDTRSSTDTQYF; cdr3_nt: TGCGCCAGCAGCAGTCGGGACACACGCTCTAGCACAGATACGCAGTATTTT
v_call: TRBV5-1; d_call: -; j_call: TRBJ1-2; clone_size: once; cdr3_aa: CASSSGTKFVGYTF; cdr3_nt: TGCGCCAGCAGCTCGGGGACAAAATTCGTCGGCTACACCTTC
v_call: TRBV4-2; d_call: TRBD2; j_call: TRBJ2-1; clone_size: -; cdr3_aa: CASSHSSGTSGGGNEQFF; cdr3_nt: TGTGCCAGCAGCCATTCATCCGGGACTAGCGGGGGCGGGAATGAGCAGTTCTTC
v_call: TRBV6-5; d_call: TRBD2; j_call: TRBJ2-3; clone_size: -; cdr3_aa: CASSSRTSGVTDTQYF; cdr3_nt: TGTGCCAGCAGTTCACGGACTAGCGGGGTCACAGATACGCAGTATTTT
v_call: TRBV19; d_call: TRBD1; j_call: TRBJ2-3; clone_size: once; cdr3_aa: CATQGATDTQYF; cdr3_nt: TGTGCCACCCAGGGGGCCACAGATACGCAGTATTTT
v_call: TRBV7-2; d_call: -; j_call: TRBJ1-6; clone_size: few; cdr3_aa: CASSLQGNNSPLHF; cdr3_nt: TGTGCCAGCAGCTTACAGGGGAATAATTCACCCCTCCACTTT
v_call: TRBV7-6; d_call: -; j_call: TRBJ1-6; clone_size: -; cdr3_aa: CASSQDSYNSPLHF; cdr3_nt: TGTGCCAGCAGCCAAGACAGCTATAATTCACCCCTCCACTTT
v_call: TRBV5-1; d_call: TRBD1; j_call: TRBJ2-5; clone_size: -; cdr3_aa: CASSVDRGTETQYF; cdr3_nt: TGCGCCAGCAGCGTTGACAGGGGAACGGAGACCCAGTACTTC
v_call: TRBV5-6; d_call: TRBD1; j_call: TRBJ1-5; clone_size: -; cdr3_aa: CASSLFRTGLNQPQHF; cdr3_nt: TGTGCCAGCAGCTTGTTTAGGACAGGGCTCAATCAGCCCCAGCATTTT
v_call: TRBV19; d_call: -; j_call: TRBJ2-3; clone_size: -; cdr3_aa: CASSIRVSTDTQYF; cdr3_nt: TGTGCCAGTAGTATCAGGGTTAGCACAGATACGCAGTATTTT
v_call: TRBV6-1; d_call: -; j_call: TRBJ2-3; clone_size: -; cdr3_aa: CASSEALTPTQYF; cdr3_nt: TGTGCCAGCAGTGAAGCGCTAACCCCCACGCAGTATTTT
v_call: TRBV10-3; d_call: -; j_call: TRBJ1-2; clone_size: -; cdr3_aa: CAIRGQPNYGYTF; cdr3_nt: TGTGCCATCAGAGGACAGCCCAACTATGGCTACACCTTC
v_call: TRBV27; d_call: -; j_call: TRBJ1-1; clone_size: -; cdr3_aa: CASKSRSTEAFF; cdr3_nt: TGTGCCAGCAAAAGTCGGTCCACTGAAGCTTTCTTT
v_call: TRBV5-1; d_call: TRBD2; j_call: TRBJ2-2; clone_size: -; cdr3_aa: CASRSGLALNTGELFF; cdr3_nt: TGCGCCAGCCGGTCTGGACTAGCTCTGAACACCGGGGAGCTGTTTTTT
v_call: TRBV30; d_call: TRBD1; j_call: TRBJ1-1; clone_size: -; cdr3_aa: CAWRPLGTGIRANTEAFF; cdr3_nt: TGTGCCTGGAGGCCTCTGGGGACAGGAATTCGGGCGAACACTGAAGCTTTCTTT